A single sample gave rise to the 12 T cell receptor beta chains below, sequenced in a study of regulatory T cells in long-lasting Graves disease. Stated time point: newly diagnosed GD, antithyroid drugs for less than 3 months. Generation of the TCR library employed RNA extracted from PBMCs. In building TCR beta libraries, iRepertoire HTBI primers were used together with Arm-PCR of CDR3 regions. TCRdb reanalysed the multiplex PCR reads using MiXCR and keeps one entry per CDR3 protein. Here the sample spans hundreds of thousands of distinct CDR3 sequences, roughly a sixth being singletons. Sequencing used peripheral blood mononuclear cells (PBMCs), obtained at new diagnosis, from a patient treated with antithyroid drugs. The receptor source for this set is a female donor with Graves disease.

This clonotype occurred many times. The DNA of the CDR3 is TGTGCCAGCAGCCAAGGGAACACCCTGGACCAGTTCTTC. Translated: CASSQGNTLDQFF. This sequence joins TRBV3-1 and TRBJ2-1; D unclear. Trimming removed 1 base from V and 13 bases from J, with 14 bases in between. This CDR3 contains 13 residues. The germline V gene has CDR1 LGHDT and CDR2 YNNKEL (reference sequence).

In its sample, this clonotype was seen many times. The chain carries TRBV6-5 and TRBJ2-6; D gene unclear. V lost 4 bases and J 0 bases, leaving 10 bases between the germline ends. Per germline, CDR1 MNHEY and CDR2 SVGAGI. The CDR3 is 16 amino acids. CDR3 bases: TGTGCCAGCAGTTCCCCAGTGCGCTCTGGGGCCAACGTCCTGACTTTC. It yields the protein CASSSPVRSGANVLTF.

V and J are TRBV28 and TRBJ2-2; 8 bases line up with TRBD2. V trimming: 5 bases; J trimming: 3 bases; junction bases outside the gene matches: 17. Germline V lookup: CDR1 MDHEN, CDR2 SYDVKM. The CDR3 covers 19 residues. The CDR3 loop is CASSLGLVGGALHTGELFF. As DNA, the CDR3 is TGTGCCAGCAGTCTGGGACTAGTGGGAGGTGCCCTTCACACCGGGGAGCTGTTTTTT.

This sequence joins TRBV6-5 and TRBJ2-7, with D possibly being TRBD1 or TRBD2 (5 bases each). This CDR3 has 15 amino acids. Germline V gives CDR1 MNHEY, CDR2 SVGAGI. With 0 bases removed from V and 2 bases from J, the gap between germline ends came to 11 bases. The CDR3 sequence: CASSYSALGAYEQYF. DNA for the CDR3: TGTGCCAGCAGTTACTCGGCACTAGGGGCCTACGAGCAGTACTTC.

As for this clonotype: A far larger clone is one base from this, pointing to a likely read error. The rearrangement uses TRBV20-1 and TRBJ2-1; TRBD2 agrees at 15 bases. The germline CDR1 and CDR2 sequences are DFQATT and SNEGSKA (reference sequence). Trimming at V came to 3 bases and at J to 10 bases, leaving 10 bases not matched to a gene. The CDR3 consists of 16 residues. In nucleotides, the CDR3 is TGCAGTGCTAGGAAGCGGACTAGCGGGAGGGACTACGAGCAGTTCTTC. Translation: CSARKRTSGRDYEQFF.

This clonotype was seen just once. V gene TRBV7-3 combines with J gene TRBJ2-3; the D gene is possibly TRBD1 (6 bases). V lost 4 bases and J lost 2, with 10 bases in between. The germline gives CDR1 SGHTA, CDR2 FQGTGA. The CDR3 covers 14 residues. CDR3 sequence: CASSSDRYTDTQYF. The CDR3 DNA is TGTGCCAGCAGCTCGGACAGATACACAGATACGCAGTATTTT.

The sample holds a few counts of this clonotype. The chain carries TRBV6-2 or TRBV6-3 and TRBJ2-1; the D gene is possibly TRBD1 (5 bases). V dropped 5 bases and J dropped 3 bases, with 5 bases sitting between them. Germline CDR1 and CDR2: MNHEY and SVGEGT. The CDR3 is 12 residues long. CDR3 residues: CASSDSYNEQFF. The CDR3 coding sequence is TGTGCCAGCAGTGACAGCTACAATGAGCAGTTCTTC.

This clonotype was observed a few times. This may be a read error, as it is one base from a much larger clone. CDR3 protein: CASSLGLPNTGELFF. CDR3 nucleotides: TGTGCCAGCAGCTTAGGACTACCCAACACCGGGGAGCTGTTTTTT. The chain uses TRBV13 and TRBJ2-2; no clear D. The CDR3 runs 15 residues. Per the germline V gene, CDR1 is PRHDT and CDR2 is FYEKMQ (reference sequence). With 0 bases removed from V and 2 bases from J, the gap between germline ends came to 7 bases.

In its sample, this clonotype was seen many times. The chain couples TRBV20-1 to TRBJ1-1; D perhaps matches TRBD1 (6 bases). The germline CDR1 and CDR2 sequences are DFQATT and SNEGSKA (reference sequence). V gave up 2 bases and J gave up 3 bases, with 19 bases separating them. This CDR3 region has 16 residues. CDR3 sequence (DNA): TGCAGTGCTAGAAGCACGCGGGGGGCTTTATACACTGAAGCTTTCTTT. This sequence encodes CSARSTRGALYTEAFF.

V gene TRBV2 combines with J gene TRBJ2-1; D is perhaps TRBD2 (6 bases). The CDR3 spans 14 residues. Germline lookup yields CDR1 SNHLY and CDR2 FYNNEI. Deletions cut 6 bases from V and 5 bases from J, with 14 bases between. The CDR3 region is CASSRRGGDNEQFF. In DNA form, the CDR3 reads TGTGCCAGCAGCCGCCGAGGAGGGGACAATGAGCAGTTCTTC.

Of note for this clonotype: The junction departs from the called germline gene at one end, perhaps through a read error. This sequence joins TRBV6-5 and TRBJ1-2; D call uncertain. Germline V gene sequence: CDR1 MNHEY, CDR2 SVGAGI. The CDR3 extends over 15 amino acids. The CDR3 DNA reads TGTGCCATCAGTGAGTCGAGTCTCTTGGACTATGGCTACACCTTC. It is translated as CAISESSLLDYGYTF.

This clonotype was recorded a few times. The chain joins TRBV20-1 to TRBJ1-4; 10 bases are a match to TRBD1. Germline values: CDR1 DFQATT, CDR2 SNEGSKA (reference sequence). This CDR3 spans 15 amino acids. V lost 6 bases, J lost 7 bases, and 11 bases stayed unmatched. This CDR3 is CSASKPGQGLEKLFF. The CDR3 region has the DNA TGCAGTGCAAGCAAGCCGGGACAGGGGCTTGAAAAACTGTTTTTT.